This T cell receptor beta chain was identified during a study of T cell changes during pregnancy in multiple sclerosis. Clones were sequenced by immunoSEQ multiplex PCR, and TCRdb holds only the in-frame ones, with some missing. Of tens of thousands of clones listed, approximately 90% are singletons. Germline V gene sequence: CDR1 SQVTM, CDR2 ANQGSEA. The CDR3 length is 12 residues. Trimming removed 4 bases at V and 2 bases at J, with 9 bases between. The specimen comprised CD4+ T cells from peripheral blood mononuclear cells, sampled in the second trimester of pregnancy. The chain recombines TRBV29-1 with TRBJ2-7, with D unresolved. The TCR sequence derives from a female donor with multiple sclerosis, enrolled in a pregnancy study. The CDR3 DNA sequence: TGCAGCGTTGTTACACAGCCCTACGAGCAGTACTTC. Translated, it gives CSVVTQPYEQYF.